This is a list of T cell receptor beta chains from one sample in a study of identical twins. TCRdb passed the 5' RACE reads through MiXCR, listing each CDR3 protein once. This table has around 690,000 distinct CDR3 sequences, less than 25% appearing once. This same sample was also taken into another study, of T cells expressing NK-cell markers.

The sample was PBMCs. All receptors come from a woman aged 18-30 years in good health. CDR3s include the opening cysteine and the closing phenylalanine or tryptophan. The D gene is left open where the match is weak. The listing skips clone size in some rows; elsewhere it reads once, few, many or a size class.

clone size	V gene	D gene	J gene	CDR3 DNA	CDR3 protein
NA	TRBV2	NA	TRBJ1-1	TGTGCCAGCGAAATATTCAGGGGAGCTTTCTTT	CASEIFRGAFF
NA	TRBV27	NA	TRBJ2-7	TGTGCCAGCAGTTTTCTGGGGGCGCCGTACGAGCAGTACTTC	CASSFLGAPYEQYF
NA	TRBV6-2/TRBV6-3	NA	TRBJ1-1	TGTGCCAGCAGTTACTCGTCAGGGGTCACTGAAGCTTTCTTT	CASSYSSGVTEAFF
few	TRBV29-1	NA	TRBJ2-5	TGCAGCGTTGAAAAAGTCCAAGAGACCCAGTACTTC	CSVEKVQETQYF
NA	TRBV7-2	TRBD1	TRBJ1-2	TGTGCCAGCAGCCTAGGGACAGGGTTTAACTATGGCTACACCTTC	CASSLGTGFNYGYTF
few	TRBV5-1	NA	TRBJ2-1	TGCGCCAGCAGCTACCTAAATTATGGAGAGCAGTTCTTC	CASSYLNYGEQFF
many	TRBV20-1	TRBD2	TRBJ2-1	TGCAGTGCTAGAGCGGGACTAGCGGGAGTCCAGGATGAGCAGTTCTTC	CSARAGLAGVQDEQFF
few	TRBV6-1	NA	TRBJ1-2	TGTGCCAGCACTGATCTTCGACAGGTTGGGATTAATGATGGCTACACCTTC	CASTDLRQVGINDGYTF
many	TRBV5-5	NA	TRBJ1-3	TGTGCCAGCAGCTTGGTTTCCCTCCTAAGCGGAAACACCATATATTTT	CASSLVSLLSGNTIYF
many	TRBV29-1	NA	TRBJ2-7	TGCAGCGTTGAGGCGGGCACCACATCCTACGAGCAGTACTTC	CSVEAGTTSYEQYF
few	TRBV5-8	NA	TRBJ2-7	TGTGCCAGCAGCTTCTACGTCCGGGACTACGAGCAGTACTTC	CASSFYVRDYEQYF
many	TRBV12-3/TRBV12-4	NA	TRBJ1-2	TGTGCCAGCACCCCAGAGGGACTCTATGGCTACACCTTC	CASTPEGLYGYTF
NA	TRBV7-2	TRBD2	TRBJ2-7	TGTGCCAGCAGCTTAACGGGACTAGCGTACTTC	CASSLTGLAYF
NA	TRBV11-2	TRBD2	TRBJ2-2	TGTGCCAGCAGTCCTAAGCCGGGACTAGTGGCCGGGGAGCTGTTTTTT	CASSPKPGLVAGELFF
once	TRBV4-2	NA	TRBJ2-7	TGTGCCAGCAGCCAAGGACGGCTCGGGGAGCAGTACTTC	CASSQGRLGEQYF
NA	TRBV20-1	TRBD2	TRBJ2-1	TGCAGTGCTAGAGTAGGCGGCGGGGGGGACAATGAGCAGTTCTTC	CSARVGGGGDNEQFF
NA	TRBV11-1	TRBD2	TRBJ2-1	TGTGCCAGCAGCTTGGCGGGGGAATTCAATGAGCAGTTCTTC	CASSLAGEFNEQFF
NA	TRBV7-2	NA	TRBJ2-7	TGTGCCAGCAGCTTCACGGGACACTCCTACGAGCAGTACTTC	CASSFTGHSYEQYF
many	TRBV7-9	NA	TRBJ1-1	TGTGCCAGCAGCAATAGAGGGGACGGGAACACTGAAGCTTTCTTT	CASSNRGDGNTEAFF
NA	TRBV7-6	NA	TRBJ1-2	TGTGCCAGCAGCCCCACCGGGCGGGAAGAGACCAAGATCTATGGCTACACCTTC	CASSPTGREETKIYGYTF
few	TRBV20-1	TRBD1	TRBJ1-6	TGCAGTGCTAGCGACAGGGGGGGTTCACCCCTCCACTTT	CSASDRGGSPLHF
few	TRBV7-9	NA	TRBJ2-4	TGTGCCAGCAGACCCGGGGGAACTATAGCCAAAAACATTCAGTACTTC	CASRPGGTIAKNIQYF
many	TRBV12-3/TRBV12-4	NA	TRBJ2-1	TGTGCCAGCAGCCCGGATCTCGGGGACATTCCCAACAATGAGCAGTTCTTC	CASSPDLGDIPNNEQFF
few	TRBV18	TRBD2	TRBJ2-5	TGTGCCAGCTCACCTCGGGCGACTAGCGGAAAAGAGACCCAGTACTTC	CASSPRATSGKETQYF
few	TRBV9	TRBD1	TRBJ1-1	TGTGCCAGCAGCGTGGTGGGACAGAGAAACACTGAAGCTTTCTTT	CASSVVGQRNTEAFF
NA	TRBV3-1	NA	TRBJ2-3	TGTGCCAGCAGCCAAAGGACCACGGGTGTGACAGATACGCAGTATTTT	CASSQRTTGVTDTQYF
few	TRBV12-3/TRBV12-4	NA	TRBJ1-4	TGTGCCAGCAGTTACGCAGGGAGGGAAAAACTGTTTTTT	CASSYAGREKLFF
NA	TRBV27	TRBD1	TRBJ1-5	TGTGCCAGCAGGACAGGGGTGGATCAGCCCCAGCATTTT	CASRTGVDQPQHF
NA	TRBV6-1	NA	TRBJ1-2	TGTGCCAGCAACGCCCAAGGGACGGTGGATGGCTACACCTTC	CASNAQGTVDGYTF
few	TRBV4-3	NA	TRBJ2-5	TGCGCCAGCAGCCAAGATTTTATGATGCCAGAGACCCAGTACTTC	CASSQDFMMPETQYF
NA	TRBV9	NA	TRBJ2-1	TGTGCCAGCAGCGTGGGGGGTGCCGCCTACAATGAGCAGTTCTTC	CASSVGGAAYNEQFF
many	TRBV20-1	NA	TRBJ1-1	TGCAGTGCTAGTAGGGGCCTAGGGGCTGAAGCTTTCTTT	CSASRGLGAEAFF
NA	TRBV20-1	TRBD2	TRBJ2-7	TGCAGTGCTCTCCCCCATAGCGGGGGGTACTACGAGCAGTACTTC	CSALPHSGGYYEQYF
few	TRBV24-1	NA	TRBJ2-2	TGTGCCACCAGTGATCAGGGACAAGCAGGGGAGCTGTTTTTT	CATSDQGQAGELFF
NA	TRBV5-1	NA	TRBJ2-3	TGCGCCAGCAGCTTGGAAACGACGGGAGCGGGAGATACGCAGTATTTT	CASSLETTGAGDTQYF
NA	TRBV13	TRBD2	TRBJ2-1	TGTGCCAGCAGCCCTGGACTAGCGGAAAGGAATGAGCAGTTCTTC	CASSPGLAERNEQFF
NA	TRBV7-2	NA	TRBJ2-7	TGTGCCAGCAGGATCGCAGGGGTCGATCATTACGAGCAGTACTTC	CASRIAGVDHYEQYF
NA	TRBV9	NA	TRBJ1-4	TGTGCCAGCAGCCCGCGTGAAAGGCGGACTAATGAAAAACTGTTTTTT	CASSPRERRTNEKLFF
NA	TRBV7-8	NA	TRBJ2-2	TGTGCCAGCAGCGCGTCCGGGACGGACACCGGGGAGCTGTTTTTT	CASSASGTDTGELFF
many	TRBV5-4	NA	TRBJ2-1	TGTGCCAGCAGCTCGTGGCGGAGCGGAGCCAACTACAATGAGCAGTTCTTC	CASSSWRSGANYNEQFF
few	TRBV29-1	NA	TRBJ1-6	TGCAGCGTACAGGGCTCTGATTCACCCCTCCACTTT	CSVQGSDSPLHF
few	TRBV20-1	TRBD2	TRBJ2-3	TGCAGTGCTATAAAAGCGGGAGGAGGAGATACGCAGTATTTT	CSAIKAGGGDTQYF
NA	TRBV5-1	NA	TRBJ2-5	TGCGCCAGCAGCCCATACTCGGGGGAGACCCAGTACTTC	CASSPYSGETQYF
NA	TRBV7-9	NA	TRBJ2-1	TGTGCCAGCAGCTCCCTTCCCGGGGGAGGACTCTACAATGAGCAGTTCTTC	CASSSLPGGGLYNEQFF
few	TRBV20-1	NA	TRBJ2-1	TGCAGTGCTAGAGGACGGTTGGACGATGAGCAGTTCTTC	CSARGRLDDEQFF
NA	TRBV6-1	NA	TRBJ1-6	TGTGCCAGCAAGATGTTCCACTCACAGGGTAATTCACCCCTCCACTTT	CASKMFHSQGNSPLHF
NA	TRBV10-3	TRBD2	TRBJ2-3	TGTGCCATCAGTGAAGGGCTAGCGGGAGGGAATACGCAGTATTTT	CAISEGLAGGNTQYF
NA	TRBV6-1	TRBD2	TRBJ2-1	TGTGCCAGCGGGACCCTGAGCGGGAGCAGCTACAATGAGCAGTTCTTC	CASGTLSGSSYNEQFF
few	TRBV6-1	TRBD2	TRBJ2-1	TGTGCCAGCAGCCGAGGGGCTAGCGGGGGCAACAATGAGCAGTTCTTC	CASSRGASGGNNEQFF
few	TRBV12-3/TRBV12-4	NA	TRBJ1-2	TGTGCCAGCAGTATACTATTGGGGGCGAGTGGCTACACCTTC	CASSILLGASGYTF
NA	TRBV6-2/TRBV6-3	TRBD2	TRBJ2-7	TGTGCCAGCAGTTACTCTTGGACTAGCGGGGTCTACGAGCAGTACTTC	CASSYSWTSGVYEQYF
few	TRBV11-3	NA	TRBJ1-6	TGTGCCAGCAGCTTAGCCGAAAGGGACCTCCACTTT	CASSLAERDLHF
many	TRBV6-4	NA	TRBJ2-4	TGTGCCAGCAGTGACTCGATGCCGCCCTCAGCCAAAAACATTCAGTACTTC	CASSDSMPPSAKNIQYF
NA	TRBV4-1	TRBD2	TRBJ2-1	TGCGCCAGCAGCCAAGGCAGGACTAGAGGGTCTCATGAGCAGTTCTTC	CASSQGRTRGSHEQFF